This T cell receptor (beta chain) came from a study of blood T cell repertoires in COVID-19. Turning to this clone: One end of the junction is discordant with germline, which a read error may explain.

The CDR3 has 14 residues. Germline values: CDR1 MNHEY, CDR2 SVGAGI. TCRdb's copy holds only in-frame clones and misses some; the assay was immunoSEQ multiplex PCR. The table has 18,000 or so clones, roughly 82% seen once. Followed over time, Seattle patients had been enrolled while infection was active. The genes are TRBV6-5 and TRBJ1-1; D perhaps matches TRBD1 (6 bases). Sample: peripheral blood. This sequence originates from a man between 65 and 80 years old with COVID-19, enrolled during active disease. The CDR3 DNA follows: TGTGCCAGCAGCCGAGGGCCCTGGGACACTGAAGCCTTCTTT. It translates to CASSRGPWDTEAFF.